This T cell receptor (beta chain) was sequenced during a study of blood T cell repertoires in COVID-19 (dated by TCRdb to between 2020 and 2021). Study-level background: The collaborator samples originated in the United States, Italy and Spain and spanned the acute and convalescent phases of COVID-19. The prospective study material was composed of cDNA or gDNA derived from T cells, B-cell-depleted T cells, or PBMCs. Subjects who had been exposed to COVID-19, were actively infected with it, or had recovered from it provided the deeply sampled blood TCRbeta repertoires that made up the dataset. The repertoires were released in a freely available public database intended as a resource for research on the immune response to SARS-CoV-2. The samples were drawn from two sources: the first 160 participants of the ongoing ImmuneRACE study, and fewer than 1,500 subjects contributed by 6 global collaborators. Nearly every sample came with metadata listing a de-identified subject ID, COVID-19 status, age in years and sex. HLA class I and class II types, where available, came from metadata supplied by the sample provider rather than from assay-based typing.

TCRbeta CDR3 regions were amplified from genomic DNA by means of the immunoSEQ Assay, a bias-controlled multiplex PCR. The original pipeline was this. The number of nucleated cells in each sample was estimated by amplification of reference gene primers within the assay. Sequence reads were collapsed and filtered to measure the absolute abundance of every unique TCRbeta CDR3 rearrangement. For each sample, productive Simpson clonality was calculated as the square root of Simpson's diversity index across productive rearrangements. Drawn from immuneACCESS, this table holds only the in-frame rearrangements with V and J called that TCRdb kept. Clones are partly lost; checked studies trace under half to an unresolved V gene and leave the rest unexplained. That table is the source of V, J and clone size, and D and trimming were worked out from the DNA. The sample yields under 200,000 clones; more than 75% were counted once. Roughly 5% of the sample lies in the top ten.

From the cysteine up to the phenylalanine, the CDR3 has a length of 17 residues. Only CDR3 DNA is held: 51 bases, read in frame from base 1. V was cut back by 1 base and J by 2 bases, leaving a gap of 17 bases between them. CDR1 MDHEN and CDR2 SYDVKM are derived from the germline V gene. One collaborating source in Seattle enrolled patients while the patients were actively infected and followed the patients over time throughout the course of disease. Collaborating institutions collected whole blood in K2EDTA tubes following their own protocols. For TCRbeta analysis, collaborators shipped samples in one of three forms: frozen whole blood, isolated PBMCs, or DNA extracted from either of those sample types. Notes on this clone: Its antigen specificity is not known. The input lacks base qualities; no much larger clone sits a single base away.

General study outcomes and caveats: The amount of clinical and demographic metadata varied by source and participant and was provided uncurated.

This receptor was taken from a man aged 18-30 years with COVID-19, enrolled during active disease. Material for sequencing was peripheral blood. The sequence links TRBV28 to TRBJ1-1; D gene: possibly TRBD1, on 6 matching bases. Here the CDR3 is given as CASSLSSRGRTNTEAFF. DNA sequence: TGTGCCAGCAGTTTATCCAGCAGGGGCCGTACTAACACTGAAGCTTTCTTT.